The T cell receptor (beta chain) under discussion was sequenced for a study of beta chain features in type 1 diabetes. Per the germline V gene, CDR1 is MDHEN and CDR2 is SYDVKM. V shed 2 bases and J shed 0 bases, with 2 bases lying between them. This CDR3 region has 13 residues. Of the isolated RNA, all was reverse transcribed, and so the sequenced material was expressed TCRB transcripts. TCRdb's table, derived via immunoSEQ multiplex PCR, lists solely in-frame clones and lacks some. The table includes some 900,000 clones, under 20% detected once. The sequencing input was naive CD4+ T cells from blood. The V and J genes are TRBV28 and TRBJ2-4; no reliable D call. The TCR originated in a woman between 18 and 30 years old in good health. The CDR3 region is CASSLQAKNIQYF. The CDR3 coding sequence is TGTGCCAGCAGTTTACAAGCCAAAAACATTCAGTACTTC.